This is a list of T cell receptor beta chains from one sample in a study of blood T cell repertoires in COVID-19. Sequencing used immunoSEQ multiplex PCR; TCRdb keeps in-frame clones, though not all of them. Of a few hundred thousand clones in the sample, roughly nine tenths were seen once. Sequencing used PBMCs or T cells enriched from blood (not recorded which). The receptors shown here come from a human donor in a cohort exposed to, infected with or recovered from COVID-19 (not recorded which). The donor label of this sample is uncertain. CDR3s include the opening cysteine and the closing phenylalanine or tryptophan. The D gene is left open where the match is weak. Where a row states a size, it is once, few, many or the class of an expanded clone; other rows omit it.

abundance	v_gene	j_gene	d_gene	CDR3aa	CDR3nt
once	TRBV28	TRBJ1-2	TRBD1	CASRDRTPSGGYTF	TGTGCCAGCCGGGACAGAACTCCTTCGGGGGGCTACACCTTC
once	TRBV4-2	TRBJ2-2	TRBD2	CASSQGLALNTGELFF	TGTGCCAGCAGCCAAGGACTAGCGCTGAACACCGGGGAGCTGTTTTTT
.	TRBV11-2	TRBJ2-3	TRBD1	CASRKTGKHTQYF	TGTGCCAGCAGAAAGACAGGGAAACATACGCAGTATTTT
.	TRBV18	TRBJ1-1	.	CASSPPGGENEAFF	TGTGCCAGCTCACCACCGGGGGGGGAAAATGAAGCTTTCTTT
once	TRBV2	TRBJ1-5	TRBD1	CASSGDSARDRPQHF	TGTGCCAGCAGTGGGGACAGTGCCCGAGACCGGCCCCAGCATTTT
.	TRBV7-9	TRBJ2-1	.	CASMPIVGHRDNEQFF	TGTGCCAGCATGCCCATTGTAGGACACAGAGACAATGAGCAGTTCTTC
.	TRBV12-3/TRBV12-4	TRBJ1-6	.	CAIRGGDNSPLHF	TGTGCCATCCGTGGGGGGGACAATTCACCCCTCCACTTT
.	TRBV4-1	TRBJ1-3	.	CASSPLTLRVRGNTIYF	TGCGCCAGCAGCCCACTCACCCTAAGAGTAAGAGGAAACACCATATATTTT
.	TRBV2	TRBJ1-2	.	CASTLGRRYGYTF	TGTGCCAGCACGCTGGGGCGGCGCTATGGCTACACCTTC
.	TRBV11-2	TRBJ2-7	.	CASSPRDFSYEQYF	TGTGCCAGCAGCCCAAGGGACTTTTCCTACGAGCAGTACTTC
.	TRBV30	TRBJ2-5	.	CAWAQSETQYF	TGTGCCTGGGCCCAGTCGGAGACCCAGTACTTC
few	TRBV6-5	TRBJ1-2	TRBD1	CASSYRTGYNYGYTF	TGTGCCAGCAGTTACCGGACAGGGTATAACTATGGCTACACCTTC
.	TRBV7-2	TRBJ1-3	TRBD1	CASSLAGQGGNTIYF	TGTGCCAGCAGCTTGGCTGGACAGGGCGGAAACACCATATATTTT
.	TRBV19	TRBJ2-5	TRBD2	CASSPSTSGETQYF	TGTGCCAGTAGTCCTTCGACTAGCGGGGAGACCCAGTACTTC
.	TRBV2	TRBJ2-5	TRBD2	CASGPGLGGYF	TGTGCCAGCGGACCGGGACTAGGAGGTTACTTC
.	TRBV18	TRBJ1-5	.	CASSLSPWGGPNQPQHF	TGTGCCAGCTCGTTGTCCCCTTGGGGGGGCCCCAATCAGCCCCAGCATTTT
.	TRBV3-1/TRBV3-2	TRBJ1-1	TRBD1	CASSQGQGLMNTEAFF	TGTGCCAGCAGCCAGGGACAGGGATTGATGAACACTGAAGCTTTCTTT
once	TRBV29-1	TRBJ1-5	.	CRQKSPQHF	TGCAGGCAGAAATCCCCCCAGCATTTT
.	TRBV3-1/TRBV3-2	TRBJ1-1	TRBD1	CASSQHPQGITEAFF	TGTGCCAGCAGCCAACATCCACAGGGGATCACTGAAGCTTTCTTT
.	TRBV6-5	TRBJ2-3	TRBD2	CASTLAGARTDTQYF	TGTGCCAGCACGCTAGCGGGGGCACGCACAGATACGCAGTATTTT
.	TRBV6-5	TRBJ1-1	.	CASSYSSGMNTEAFF	TGTGCCAGCAGTTACTCGTCAGGCATGAACACTGAAGCTTTCTTT
.	TRBV7-2	TRBJ2-7	TRBD2	CASTSGGTYEQYF	TGTGCCAGCACAAGCGGGGGCACCTACGAGCAGTACTTC